This record concerns one T cell receptor beta chain sequence. With V trimmed by 7 bases and J by 9 bases, 10 bases remained unmatched. The CDR3 runs 13 residues. The entry originates in a study of blood T cell repertoires in COVID-19. TCRdb's copy holds only in-frame clones and misses some; the assay was immunoSEQ multiplex PCR. The table shows around 230,000 clones, with around 83% occurring only once. Sequences were obtained from peripheral blood. This receptor was taken from a woman aged 55-70 years with active or convalescent COVID-19. The chain is built from TRBV12-3 or TRBV12-4 and TRBJ2-7, with 9 nucleotides matching TRBD1. CDR3 sequence (DNA): TGTGCCAGCACCTGGGGGACAGGGAGTGTGCAGTACTTC. Its translation: CASTWGTGSVQYF.